This passage covers 18 T cell receptor beta chains from one sample sequenced in a study of B cell selection in AIRE deficiency. CD4+CD127+ cells were sorted as the conventional CD4 T cells. Libraries were prepared by immunoSEQ multiplex PCR; TCRdb keeps only in-frame clonotypes and omits some of them. The data hold some 19,000 clones, with 97% observed a single time. The sample comprised conventional CD4+ T cells sorted from PBMCs. The receptors come from a human donor with AIRE deficiency.

This clone showed up just once. The chain employs TRBV27 and TRBJ1-1; D is perhaps TRBD1 (6 bases). Germline V gene lookup returns CDR1 MNHEY and CDR2 SMNVEV (reference sequence). Trimming cost V 5 bases and J 0 bases, with 10 bases left between them. The CDR3 is made up of 14 amino acids. CDR3 coding DNA: TGTGCCAGCAGTATAGGGGGGGTGAACACTGAAGCTTTCTTT. Amino acid sequence: CASSIGGVNTEAFF.

V usage is TRBV6-1 and J usage is TRBJ1-1, with unresolved D. Per the germline V gene, CDR1 is MNHNS and CDR2 is SASEGT. CDR3 length equals 15 residues. Trimming pared 1 base from V and 1 base from J, leaving 10 bases between. The CDR3 region has the DNA TGTGCCAGCAGTGAAGAGGCCCAGAGGAACACTGAAGCTTTCTTT. Protein product: CASSEEAQRNTEAFF.

The gene calls are TRBV4-1 and TRBJ2-1; D perhaps matches TRBD1 (6 bases). Deletions cut 2 bases from V and 2 bases from J, with 13 bases between. Germline loops: CDR1 MGHRA, CDR2 YSYEKL. The CDR3 runs 16 residues. DNA of the CDR3: TGCGCCAGCAGCCAAAACCGGGACACCACCTACAATGAGCAGTTCTTC. It yields the protein CASSQNRDTTYNEQFF.

The chain carries TRBV19 and TRBJ2-3, with TRBD2 identical over 7 bases. With V trimmed by 5 bases and J by 3 bases, 11 bases remained unmatched. This CDR3 spans 16 amino acids. Germline loops: CDR1 LNHDA, CDR2 SQIVND (reference sequence). CDR3 amino acids: CASSRGDPGKTDTQYF. CDR3 DNA: TGTGCCAGTAGTCGGGGGGACCCTGGGAAAACAGATACGCAGTATTTT.

J is TRBJ2-7 and V is TRBV5-5; D gene uncertain. From germline, CDR1 is SGHKS and CDR2 YYEKEE (reference sequence). Trimming shortened V by 0 bases and J by 0 bases, and 10 bases separated the two germline ends. The CDR3 covers 15 residues. This chain's CDR3 is CASSLGLGSSYEQYF. The CDR3 nucleotides read TGTGCCAGCAGCTTGGGATTGGGCAGCTCCTACGAGCAGTACTTC.

The chain employs TRBV4-2 and TRBJ2-3, with TRBD2 identical over 10 bases. CDR1 and CDR2 from the germline V gene are LGHNA and YNFKEQ. After removal of 1 base from V and 1 base from J, the junction contained 5 bases not matched to a gene. The CDR3 is 17 amino acids. The CDR3 sequence is CASSQGPTSGGTDTQYF. In DNA form, the CDR3 reads TGTGCCAGCAGCCAAGGACCCACTAGCGGGGGCACAGATACGCAGTATTTT.

V is TRBV6-6 and J is TRBJ1-3, with D perhaps matching TRBD1 (5 bases). Germline V CDR1 and CDR2: MNHNY, SVGAGI (reference sequence). The V end lost 7 bases, the J end lost 6 bases, and 13 bases lay between the germline ends. CDR3 size: 13 residues. The CDR3 region is CASTGTAKNTIYF. The CDR3 DNA sequence: TGTGCCAGCACAGGGACCGCAAAAAACACCATATATTTT.

This chain joins TRBV19 and TRBJ1-1; D is perhaps TRBD1 (5 bases). This CDR3 spans 14 amino acids. V lost 4 bases and J lost 9, with 18 bases in between. CDR1 is LNHDA and CDR2 is SQIVND in the germline V gene (reference sequence). CDR3 region: CASSKRGVAVKAFF. In nucleotides, the CDR3 is TGTGCCAGTAGTAAAAGAGGGGTGGCGGTGAAAGCTTTCTTT.

The chain employs TRBV5-6 and TRBJ2-7; 11 bases line up with TRBD1. CDR1 and CDR2 from the germline V gene are SGHDT and YYEEEE. The CDR3 runs to 15 residues. The trim removed 4 bases at V and 9 bases at J, leaving 12 bases unmatched. The CDR3 reads CASSQPPGQGVVQYF. CDR3 DNA: TGTGCCAGCAGCCAACCCCCGGGACAGGGGGTAGTGCAGTACTTC.

V gene TRBV18 combines with J gene TRBJ2-6; 8 bases align to TRBD1. The CDR3 is made up of 19 amino acids. Germline-derived CDR1 and CDR2 are KGHSH and LQKENI. V was clipped by 4 bases and J by 0 bases; unmatched bases: 11. The DNA of the CDR3 is TGTGCCAGCTCACTCAGGACAGGGTGGGATTACTCTGGGGCCAACGTCCTGACTTTC. Translated: CASSLRTGWDYSGANVLTF.

The rearrangement links TRBV5-6 to TRBJ2-1, with D maybe TRBD2 (6 bases). The germline V gene encodes CDR1 SGHDT and CDR2 YYEEEE. V was shortened by 4 bases and J by 10 bases, with 15 bases between the two germline ends. The CDR3 is made up of 13 amino acids. In DNA form, the CDR3 reads TGTGCCAGCAGCCCCTCGGCTGCGGGGGAGCAGTTCTTC. Protein product: CASSPSAAGEQFF. Filled out from reference TRBV5-6 and TRBJ2-1, the complete variable domain reads DAGVTQSPTHLIKTRGQQVTLRCSPKSGHDTVSWYQQALGQGPQFIFQYYEEEERQRGNFPDRFSGHQFPNYSSELNVNALLLGDSALYLCASSPSAAGEQFFGPGTRLTVL.

This clone was seen once. This sequence joins TRBV30 and TRBJ2-7, with D maybe TRBD1 (5 bases). Germline CDR1 GTSNPN, CDR2 SVGIG (reference sequence). Trimming pared 0 bases from V and 3 bases from J, leaving 9 bases between. The CDR3 loop spans 13 amino acids. This CDR3 is CAWSVPQGYEQYF. DNA for the CDR3: TGTGCCTGGAGTGTACCCCAGGGCTACGAGCAGTACTTC.

The J gene is TRBJ1-4, the V gene TRBV14; 7 bases align to TRBD1. Germline CDR1 and CDR2: SGHDN and FVKESK. This CDR3 contains 15 residues. Losses at the gene ends were 6 bases for V and 3 bases for J; bases not matched to a gene: 7. The CDR3 nucleotides read TGTGCCAGCAGTTATGACAGGGTACCTAATGAAAAACTGTTTTTT. Translating gives CASSYDRVPNEKLFF.

In this sample, this clone turned up once. This chain links TRBV19 with TRBJ2-7; 7 bases are shared with TRBD1. CDR1 is LNHDA, CDR2 SQIVND, per germline (reference sequence). J was trimmed by 3 bases and V by 4 bases; bases with no gene match: 6. This CDR3 comprises 14 residues. CDR3 sequence reads: CASSTGQWNYEQYF. The CDR3 DNA follows: TGTGCCAGTAGTACGGGACAGTGGAACTACGAGCAGTACTTC.

J is TRBJ2-1 and V is TRBV6-6, with no clear D. Trimming pared 0 bases from V and 4 bases from J, leaving 7 bases between. This CDR3 region has 14 residues. The V gene's germline CDR1 is MNHNY and CDR2 SVGAGI (reference sequence). The CDR3 coding sequence is TGTGCCAGCAGTTACTCGCGGATTTACAATGAGCAGTTCTTC. It yields the protein CASSYSRIYNEQFF.

The rearrangement uses TRBV30 and TRBJ1-1; TRBD1 is a possible D gene (5 bases). Per the germline V gene, CDR1 is GTSNPN and CDR2 is SVGIG (reference sequence). The CDR3 is 13 amino acids. V lost 0 bases, J lost 5 bases, and 10 bases lay in between. As DNA, the CDR3 is TGTGCCTGGAGTGTTAAAAGACAGACTGAAGCTTTCTTT. Protein sequence: CAWSVKRQTEAFF.

The rearrangement uses TRBV7-2 and TRBJ2-3; the D is unclear. The germline V gene has CDR1 SGHTA and CDR2 FQGNSA. Trimming cost V 4 bases and J 2 bases, with 16 bases left between them. The CDR3 contains 16 residues. The CDR3 spells CASSYRLAASTDTQYF. CDR3 sequence (DNA): TGTGCCAGCAGCTACCGCTTAGCAGCCTCCACAGATACGCAGTATTTT. The whole variable domain, filled in from reference TRBV7-2 and TRBJ2-3, reads GAGVSQSPSNKVTEKGKDVELRCDPISGHTALYWYRQSLGQGLEFLIYFQGNSAPDKSGLPSDRFSAERTGGSVSTLTIQRTQQEDSAVYLCASSYRLAASTDTQYFGPGTRLTVL.

The rearrangement uses TRBV7-2 and TRBJ2-7, with D perhaps TRBD1 or TRBD2 (5 bases each). Germline values: CDR1 SGHTA, CDR2 FQGNSA. V was cut by 5 bases and J by 7 bases, with 18 bases left in between. The CDR3 extends over 14 amino acids. CDR3 bases: TGTGCCAGCAGCCCGGGGCAGGTATCCGGGGAGCAGTACTTC. This sequence encodes CASSPGQVSGEQYF. Together with reference TRBV7-2 and TRBJ2-7, the CDR3 gives the full variable domain: GAGVSQSPSNKVTEKGKDVELRCDPISGHTALYWYRQSLGQGLEFLIYFQGNSAPDKSGLPSDRFSAERTGGSVSTLTIQRTQQEDSAVYLCASSPGQVSGEQYFGPGTRLTVT.